A single sample gave rise to the 31 T cell receptor beta chains below, sequenced in a study of shared clonotypes between healthy human individuals. The repertoire was sequenced with immunoSEQ multiplex PCR; TCRdb's copy has only in-frame clones and lacks some. In the table there are 2 million to 2.5 million clones, 95% of which are singletons. The source material was naive CD4+ T cells sorted from blood. Described subset: CD45RA+ positively selected. The receptors were sampled from a man aged 18-30 years in good health.

V is TRBV6-4 and J is TRBJ1-1; D is unclear. Deletions cut 5 bases from V and 1 base from J, with 8 bases between. The CDR3 runs to 13 residues. Germline-derived CDR1 and CDR2 are MRHNA and SNTAGT. CDR3 residues: CASSPTENTEAFF. The DNA for the CDR3 is TGTGCCAGCAGTCCGACTGAGAACACTGAAGCTTTCTTT.

The V call is TRBV5-1, the J call TRBJ1-2, with D perhaps TRBD1 (5 bases). The germline V gene has CDR1 SGHRS and CDR2 YFSETQ. This CDR3 has 13 amino acids. V lost 3 bases to trimming and J lost 5 bases, with 11 bases between them. The CDR3 region is CASSSGFDYGYTF. The CDR3 DNA reads as TGCGCCAGCAGCTCAGGGTTCGATTATGGCTACACCTTC.

This chain connects TRBV10-3 to TRBJ2-7; D is perhaps TRBD1 (5 bases). This CDR3 has 13 amino acids. Trimming took 3 bases from V and 1 from J, leaving 7 bases between them. Germline V CDR1 and CDR2: ENHRY, SYGVKD. CDR3 in amino acids: CAISEGDSYEQYF. CDR3 nucleotide sequence: TGTGCCATCAGTGAAGGGGATTCCTACGAGCAGTACTTC.

The chain carries TRBV9 and TRBJ2-2; 13 bases map to TRBD2. The V gene end was trimmed by 4 bases and the J gene end by 8 bases; junction bases not matched to a gene: 5. This CDR3 region has 15 residues. Per germline, CDR1 SGDLS and CDR2 YYNGEE. CDR3: CASSLRTSGSGELFF. Here the CDR3 DNA reads TGTGCCAGCAGCCTCCGGACTAGCGGGAGTGGGGAGCTGTTTTTT.

This clone was detected a few times. This chain joins TRBV25-1 and TRBJ2-5; 9 nucleotides agree with TRBD2. The CDR3 consists of 16 residues. Germline loops: CDR1 MGHDK, CDR2 SYGVNS. The ends lost 1 base at V and 3 bases at J; junction bases unmatched: 6. The CDR3 protein is CASSELGREGKETQYF. CDR3 DNA sequence: TGTGCCAGCAGTGAATTGGGGCGGGAGGGGAAAGAGACCCAGTACTTC.

The V and J genes are TRBV11-2 and TRBJ2-2; 7 bases are shared with TRBD1. Germline V lookup: CDR1 SGHAT, CDR2 FQNNGV. CDR3 length equals 15 residues. Trimming at V came to 5 bases and at J to 5 bases, leaving 8 bases not matched to a gene. The CDR3 spells CASSRRGRGTGELFF. CDR3 DNA sequence: TGTGCCAGCAGCAGAAGGGGGCGCGGAACCGGGGAGCTGTTTTTT.

The chain joins TRBV6-5 to TRBJ2-2; D gene ambiguous. The CDR3 sequence is 13 residues long. Trimming removed 7 bases at V and 8 bases at J, with 14 bases between. Germline CDR1 MNHEY, CDR2 SVGAGI. The CDR3 nucleotides are TGTGCCAGCACCAGAACTCCGAAAGGGGAGCTGTTTTTT. The encoded protein is CASTRTPKGELFF.

This clone is a singleton in its sample. V is TRBV28 and J is TRBJ2-1, with D tentatively TRBD2 (6 bases). The CDR3 has 14 residues. Trimming shortened V by 2 bases and J by 7 bases, and 12 bases separated the two germline ends. Germline values: CDR1 MDHEN, CDR2 SYDVKM. The CDR3 DNA sequence: TGTGCCAGCAGTTTAGGGGGGACGACGAATGAGCAGTTCTTC. Amino acid sequence: CASSLGGTTNEQFF.

The chain carries TRBV11-2 and TRBJ2-2, with no clear D. This CDR3 comprises 13 residues. Trimming pared 10 bases from V and 2 bases from J, leaving 11 bases between. Germline V gives CDR1 SGHAT, CDR2 FQNNGV. For the CDR3, the DNA is TGTGCCACCTCGGACGTAAACACCGGGGAGCTGTTTTTT. This sequence encodes CATSDVNTGELFF. Filled out from reference TRBV11-2 and TRBJ2-2, the complete variable domain reads EAGVAQSPRYKIIEKRQSVAFWCNPISGHATLYWYQQILGQGPKLLIQFQNNGVVDDSQLPKDRFSAERLKGVDSTLKIQPAKLEDSAVYLCATSDVNTGELFFGEGSRLTVL.

For this clone: A clone one base away is much larger, so this may be a read error. The V gene is TRBV11-2, the J gene TRBJ1-1, with D unclear. V lost 5 bases and J 0 bases, leaving 7 bases between the germline ends. Germline lookup yields CDR1 SGHAT and CDR2 FQNNGV. This CDR3 comprises 13 residues. CDR3 bases: TGTGCCAGCAGCCCCAGGATGAACACTGAAGCTTTCTTT. This codes for CASSPRMNTEAFF.

V usage is TRBV11-3 and J usage is TRBJ2-7; D may be TRBD1 or TRBD2 (5 bases each). V lost 8 bases and J lost 6, with 11 bases in between. Germline V gene sequence: CDR1 SGHNT, CDR2 YENEEA. The CDR3 sequence is 11 residues long. In DNA form, the CDR3 reads TGTGCCAGCGGGGGTAAGGGCGAGCAGTACTTC. Encoded protein: CASGGKGEQYF.

The CDR3 region is CASSINGVMNTGELFF. The CDR3 bases are TGCGCCAGCAGCATCAACGGGGTTATGAACACCGGGGAGCTGTTTTTT. The genes are TRBV5-1 and TRBJ2-2, with D perhaps matching TRBD2 (5 bases). The CDR3 is 16 residues long. The germline V and J ends were trimmed by 4 bases and 1 base, with 14 bases remaining between them. The germline gives CDR1 SGHRS, CDR2 YFSETQ.

The CDR3 reads CASSDGLAGGNEQFF. CDR3 nucleotides: TGTGCCAGCAGTGACGGACTAGCGGGAGGGAATGAGCAGTTCTTC. This sequence joins TRBV2 and TRBJ2-1; TRBD2 matches 15 bases. V lost 3 bases, J lost 7 bases, and 1 base stayed unmatched. The CDR3 runs 15 residues. Germline CDR1 reads SNHLY; CDR2 reads FYNNEI.

Written as DNA, the CDR3 is TGTGCCAGCAGTGAATTCAGGTCTAACTATGGCTACACCTTC. Its protein product is CASSEFRSNYGYTF. The chain links TRBV6-1 to TRBJ1-2, with D uncertain. There are 14 residues in the CDR3. V was shortened by 2 bases and J by 0 bases, with 7 bases between the two germline ends. The V gene's germline CDR1 is MNHNS and CDR2 SASEGT.

In nucleotides, the CDR3 is TGTGCCAGTAGTAGGACAGCTACAGCAGATACGCAGTATTTT. This encodes CASSRTATADTQYF. The chain couples TRBV19 to TRBJ2-3; D is possibly TRBD1 (6 bases). V shed 4 bases and J shed 4 bases, with 12 bases lying between them. This CDR3 contains 14 residues. Germline V CDR1 and CDR2: LNHDA, SQIVND (reference sequence).

The chain joins TRBV6-5 to TRBJ1-3, with D hard to call. The CDR3 consists of 16 residues. V shed 0 bases and J shed 0 bases, with 9 bases lying between them. Germline CDR1 MNHEY, CDR2 SVGAGI. This CDR3 is CASSYSAAASGNTIYF. The CDR3 bases are TGTGCCAGCAGTTACTCTGCGGCAGCCTCTGGAAACACCATATATTTT.

V gene TRBV5-1 combines with J gene TRBJ1-2, with 9 bases fitting TRBD1. CDR3 size: 15 residues. Germline V gives CDR1 SGHRS, CDR2 YFSETQ. V dropped 4 bases and J dropped 5; count of bases not matched to a gene: 9. CDR3 protein: CASSLMDRGGYGYTF. CDR3 sequence (DNA): TGCGCCAGCAGCCTAATGGACAGGGGAGGTTATGGCTACACCTTC. Supplemented by reference TRBV5-1 and TRBJ1-2, the full variable domain reads KAGVTQTPRYLIKTRGQQVTLSCSPISGHRSVSWYQQTPGQGLQFLFEYFSETQRNKGNFPGRFSGRQFSNSRSEMNVSTLELGDSALYLCASSLMDRGGYGYTFGSGTRLTVV.

A word on this clone: The sample carries other DNA sequences with the same CDR3. The chain has TRBV18 and TRBJ2-1; possibly TRBD2 for D (5 bases). This CDR3 has 13 amino acids. Trimming took off 6 bases at V and 5 bases at J, with 11 bases between the two ends. Per the germline V gene, CDR1 is KGHSH and CDR2 is LQKENI. This chain's CDR3 is CASSTGIDNEQFF. The CDR3 region has the DNA TGTGCCAGCTCGACGGGGATAGACAATGAGCAGTTCTTC.

This chain uses TRBV30 with TRBJ1-3; D is unclear. V was clipped by 4 bases and J by 4 bases, with 14 bases between them. The germline V gene encodes CDR1 GTSNPN and CDR2 SVGIG (reference sequence). This CDR3 is 14 amino acids long. The DNA of the CDR3 is TGTGCCTGGACTCAGGTCGGGAACGGAAACACCATATATTTT. It translates to CAWTQVGNGNTIYF. The whole variable domain, remainder taken from reference TRBV30 and TRBJ1-3, is SQTIHQWPATLVQPVGSPLSLECTVEGTSNPNLYWYRQAAGRGLQLLFYSVGIGQISSEVPQNLSASRPQDRQFILSSKKLLLSDSGFYLCAWTQVGNGNTIYFGEGSWLTVV.

This chain joins TRBV5-6 and TRBJ2-1, with D unclear. V lost 0 bases and J lost 5, with 9 bases in between. This CDR3 comprises 14 residues. From germline, CDR1 is SGHDT and CDR2 YYEEEE. The CDR3 DNA follows: TGTGCCAGCAGCTTGGATTGGCAGAACAATGAGCAGTTCTTC. Its protein product is CASSLDWQNNEQFF. Full variable domain (outside the CDR3, taken from reference TRBV5-6 and TRBJ2-1): DAGVTQSPTHLIKTRGQQVTLRCSPKSGHDTVSWYQQALGQGPQFIFQYYEEEERQRGNFPDRFSGHQFPNYSSELNVNALLLGDSALYLCASSLDWQNNEQFFGPGTRLTVL.

The genes are TRBV5-1 and TRBJ1-3; tentative D call: TRBD1 (5 bases). This CDR3 has 15 amino acids. The germline V gene has CDR1 SGHRS and CDR2 YFSETQ. The V gene lost 0 bases and the J gene lost 11 bases, with 18 bases spanning the gap. DNA of the CDR3: TGCGCCAGCAGCTTGGAACGGGGCGACCTATCCTCCATATATTTT. The encoded protein is CASSLERGDLSSIYF.

J is TRBJ1-1 and V is TRBV19; 10 bases fit TRBD1. The J segment lost 10 bases and the V segment lost 7 bases, leaving 9 bases of the junction unmatched. Germline V CDR1 and CDR2: LNHDA, SQIVND (reference sequence). The CDR3 totals 13 residues. CDR3 in amino acids: CASNIRTGGTAFF. CDR3 sequence (DNA): TGTGCCAGTAATATCCGGACAGGGGGGACAGCTTTCTTT.

This chain uses TRBV18 with TRBJ2-5, with TRBD1 matching over 12 bases. The V segment lost 4 bases and the J segment 3 bases; nucleotides outside the gene matches: 3. The germline V gene encodes CDR1 KGHSH and CDR2 LQKENI. The CDR3 runs to 15 residues. CDR3 region: CASSLGTGGKETQYF. CDR3 nucleotide sequence: TGTGCCAGCTCACTAGGGACAGGGGGCAAAGAGACCCAGTACTTC.

This chain uses TRBV11-3 with TRBJ1-6, with D unclear. The CDR3 is 13 residues long. Germline V gene data show CDR1 as SGHNT and CDR2 as YENEEA. Trimming shortened V by 5 bases and J by 10 bases, and 12 bases separated the two germline ends. The CDR3 region is CASSLGIGSPLHF. CDR3 nucleotide sequence: TGTGCCAGCAGCCTCGGAATCGGGTCACCCCTCCACTTT.

The gene calls are TRBV9 and TRBJ2-5, with D maybe TRBD1 (6 bases). Germline V gene lookup returns CDR1 SGDLS and CDR2 YYNGEE. V was cut by 4 bases and J by 5 bases, with 24 bases left in between. This CDR3 region has 17 residues. This CDR3 reads CASSPSFLRGSQETQYF. The CDR3, as DNA: TGTGCCAGCAGCCCCTCGTTCCTTAGGGGGTCGCAGGAGACCCAGTACTTC.

The rearrangement uses TRBV5-4 and TRBJ2-2; D not certain. Germline V gene sequence: CDR1 SGHNT, CDR2 YYREEE (reference sequence). V lost 1 base to trimming and J lost 6 bases, with 4 bases between them. The CDR3 consists of 12 residues. As DNA, the CDR3 is TGTGCCAGCAGCTTGTACGCCGGGGAGCTGTTTTTT. Translating it yields CASSLYAGELFF.

V usage is TRBV13 and J usage is TRBJ1-1; perhaps TRBD1 as D (5 bases). CDR1 and CDR2 (germline): PRHDT, FYEKMQ (reference sequence). V shed 3 bases and J shed 4 bases, with 12 bases lying between them. The CDR3 is 14 residues long. In DNA, the CDR3 is TGTGCCAGCAGCTTTTCCCCAAGGGGCACTGAAGCTTTCTTT. Protein: CASSFSPRGTEAFF.

On this clone itself: The sample carries other DNA sequences with the same CDR3. The chain carries TRBV7-2 and TRBJ1-1; D unclear. The V and J ends lost 1 base and 1 base respectively, with 10 bases between them. The V gene's germline CDR1 is SGHTA and CDR2 FQGNSA. The CDR3 length is 15 residues. Here the CDR3 DNA reads TGTGCCAGCAGCTTAGAAGCAGGTAGGAACACTGAAGCTTTCTTT. This codes for CASSLEAGRNTEAFF.

This chain links TRBV11-2 with TRBJ1-5; perhaps TRBD1 as D (6 bases). This CDR3 has 17 residues. Looked up from germline, CDR1 is SGHAT and CDR2 is FQNNGV. Trimming left V 1 base short and J 6 bases short, with 19 bases between. CDR3 sequence reads: CASSLGGQGPLGQPQHF. The CDR3 DNA reads TGTGCCAGCAGCTTAGGGGGCCAGGGGCCGTTGGGTCAGCCCCAGCATTTT.

The CDR3 nucleotides read TGTGCCAGCAGTTCTACAGGCGGGGCCGGGGATACGCAGTATTTT. Translated, it gives CASSSTGGAGDTQYF. The genes are TRBV7-9 and TRBJ2-3; possible D gene TRBD2, 6 bases. Trimming shortened V by 6 bases and J by 6 bases, and 19 bases separated the two germline ends. In germline, CDR1 is SEHNR, CDR2 FQNEAQ (reference sequence). This CDR3 has 15 amino acids.

This clone was picked up a small number of times. Other DNA sequences from this sample encode an identical CDR3 as well. The V and J genes are TRBV28 and TRBJ1-5; D call uncertain. Trimming took 6 bases from V and 2 from J, leaving 8 bases between them. The germline gives CDR1 MDHEN, CDR2 SYDVKM. The CDR3 totals 13 residues. In DNA, the CDR3 is TGTGCCAGCAGCCTCTGGGGCAATCAGCCCCAGCATTTT. Its protein is CASSLWGNQPQHF.